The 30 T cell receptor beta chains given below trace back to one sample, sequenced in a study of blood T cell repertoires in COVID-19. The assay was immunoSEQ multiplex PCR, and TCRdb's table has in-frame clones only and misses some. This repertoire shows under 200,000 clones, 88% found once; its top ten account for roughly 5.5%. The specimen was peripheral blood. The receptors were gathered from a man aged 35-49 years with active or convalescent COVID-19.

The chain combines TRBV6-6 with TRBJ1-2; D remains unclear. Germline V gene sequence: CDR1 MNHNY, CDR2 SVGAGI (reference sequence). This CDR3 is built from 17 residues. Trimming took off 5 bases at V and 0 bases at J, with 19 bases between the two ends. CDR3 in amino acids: CASSPPQEAPANYGYTF. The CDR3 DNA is TGTGCCAGCAGTCCCCCGCAGGAGGCCCCAGCTAACTATGGCTACACCTTC.

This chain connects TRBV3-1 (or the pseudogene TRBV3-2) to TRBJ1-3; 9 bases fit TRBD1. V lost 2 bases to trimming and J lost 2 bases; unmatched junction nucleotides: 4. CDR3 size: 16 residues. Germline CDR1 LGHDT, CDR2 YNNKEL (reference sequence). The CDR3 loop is CASSQPTGGPGNTIYF. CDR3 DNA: TGTGCCAGCAGCCAACCTACAGGGGGCCCTGGAAACACCATATATTTT.

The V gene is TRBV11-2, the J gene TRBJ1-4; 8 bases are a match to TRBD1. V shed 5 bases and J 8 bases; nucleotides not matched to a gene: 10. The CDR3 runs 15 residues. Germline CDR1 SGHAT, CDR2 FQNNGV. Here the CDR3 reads CASSHKTGESEKLFF. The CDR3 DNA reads TGTGCCAGCAGCCACAAGACAGGGGAATCGGAAAAACTGTTTTTT.

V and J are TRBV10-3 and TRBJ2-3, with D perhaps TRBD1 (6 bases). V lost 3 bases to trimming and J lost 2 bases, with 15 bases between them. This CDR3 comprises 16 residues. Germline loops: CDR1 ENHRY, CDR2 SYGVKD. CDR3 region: CAISDPNRDNTDTQYF. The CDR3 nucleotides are TGTGCCATCAGTGACCCCAACAGGGATAACACAGATACGCAGTATTTT.

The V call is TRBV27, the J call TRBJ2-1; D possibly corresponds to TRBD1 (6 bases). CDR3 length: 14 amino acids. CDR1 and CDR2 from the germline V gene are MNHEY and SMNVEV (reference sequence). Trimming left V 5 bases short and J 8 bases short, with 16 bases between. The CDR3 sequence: CASSPPGRGDEQFF. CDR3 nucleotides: TGTGCCAGCAGTCCCCCCGGCAGGGGCGATGAGCAGTTCTTC.

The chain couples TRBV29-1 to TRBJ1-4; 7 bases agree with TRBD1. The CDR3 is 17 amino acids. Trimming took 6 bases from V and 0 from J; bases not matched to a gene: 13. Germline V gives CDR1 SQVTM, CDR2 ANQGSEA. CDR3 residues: CSVQVGGGTATNEKLFF. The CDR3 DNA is TGCAGCGTCCAGGTTGGCGGCGGGACAGCAACTAATGAAAAACTGTTTTTT.

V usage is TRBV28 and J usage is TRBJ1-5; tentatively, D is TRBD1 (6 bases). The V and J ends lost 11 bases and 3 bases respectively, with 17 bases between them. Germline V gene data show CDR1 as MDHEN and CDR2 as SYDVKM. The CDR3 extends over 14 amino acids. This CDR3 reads CAGSPTGINQPQHF. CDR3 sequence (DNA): TGTGCCGGGTCCCCAACAGGGATCAATCAGCCCCAGCATTTT.

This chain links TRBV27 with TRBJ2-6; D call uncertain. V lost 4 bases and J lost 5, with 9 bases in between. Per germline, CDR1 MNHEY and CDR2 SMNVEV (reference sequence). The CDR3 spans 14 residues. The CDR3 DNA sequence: TGTGCCAGCAGTTCCAGTTCTTGGGCCAACGTCCTGACTTTC. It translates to CASSSSSWANVLTF. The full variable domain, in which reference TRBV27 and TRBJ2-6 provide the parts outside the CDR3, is EAQVTQNPRYLITVTGKKLTVTCSQNMNHEYMSWYRQDPGLGLRQIYYSMNVEVTDKGDVPEGYKVSRKEKRNFPLILESPSPNQTSLYFCASSSSSWANVLTFGAGSRLTVL.

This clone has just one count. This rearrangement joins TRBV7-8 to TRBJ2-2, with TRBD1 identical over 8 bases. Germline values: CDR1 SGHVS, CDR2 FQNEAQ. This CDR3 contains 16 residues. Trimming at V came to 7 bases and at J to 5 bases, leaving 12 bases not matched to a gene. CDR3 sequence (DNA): TGTGCCAGCACCAAACCAAACAGGGGGTTTACCGGGGAGCTGTTTTTT. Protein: CASTKPNRGFTGELFF.

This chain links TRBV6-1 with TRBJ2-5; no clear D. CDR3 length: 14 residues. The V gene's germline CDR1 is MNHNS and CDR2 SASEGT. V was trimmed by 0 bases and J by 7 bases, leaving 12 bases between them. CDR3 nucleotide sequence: TGTGCCAGCAGTGAAGCAAGCCTAGTGGGGACCCAGTACTTC. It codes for CASSEASLVGTQYF.

In DNA, the CDR3 is TGTGCCAGCAGTTACGCGAGGGAATTGGCTTTCTTT. It is translated as CASSYARELAFF. The V gene is TRBV6-2 or TRBV6-3, the J gene TRBJ1-1; D unclear. The V gene lost 2 bases and the J gene lost 11 bases, with 12 bases spanning the gap. The CDR3 totals 12 residues. Germline CDR1 and CDR2: MNHEY and SVGEGT.

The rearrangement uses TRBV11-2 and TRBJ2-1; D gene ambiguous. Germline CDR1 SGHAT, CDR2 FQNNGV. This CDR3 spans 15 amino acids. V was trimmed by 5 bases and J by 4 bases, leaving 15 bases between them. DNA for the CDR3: TGTGCCAGCAGCCAACGACAAGAAGAATACAATGAGCAGTTCTTC. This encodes CASSQRQEEYNEQFF.

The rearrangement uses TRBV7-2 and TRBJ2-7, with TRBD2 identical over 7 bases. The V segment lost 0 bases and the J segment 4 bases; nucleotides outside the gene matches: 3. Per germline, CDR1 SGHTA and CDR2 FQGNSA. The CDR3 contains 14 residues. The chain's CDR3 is CASSLAGGLYEQYF. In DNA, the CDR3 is TGTGCCAGCAGCTTAGCGGGAGGGCTGTACGAGCAGTACTTC.

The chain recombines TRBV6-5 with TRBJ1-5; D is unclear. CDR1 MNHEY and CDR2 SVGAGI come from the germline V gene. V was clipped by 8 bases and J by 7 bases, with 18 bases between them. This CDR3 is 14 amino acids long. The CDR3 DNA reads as TGTGCCAGCGCCCTAGGAGGCGGTGGACAGCCCCAGCATTTT. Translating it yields CASALGGGGQPQHF.

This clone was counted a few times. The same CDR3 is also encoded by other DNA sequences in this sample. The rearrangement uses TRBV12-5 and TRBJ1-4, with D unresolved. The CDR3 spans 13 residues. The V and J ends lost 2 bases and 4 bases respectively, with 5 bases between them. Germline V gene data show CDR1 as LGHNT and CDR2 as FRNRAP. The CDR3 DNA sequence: TGTGCTAGTGGTTTGTCGGGTAATGAAAAACTGTTTTTT. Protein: CASGLSGNEKLFF. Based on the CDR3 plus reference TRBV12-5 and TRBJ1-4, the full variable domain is DARVTQTPRHKVTEMGQEVTMRCQPILGHNTVFWYRQTMMQGLELLAYFRNRAPLDDSGMPKDRFSAEMPDATLATLKIQPSEPRDSAVYFCASGLSGNEKLFFGSGTQLSVL.

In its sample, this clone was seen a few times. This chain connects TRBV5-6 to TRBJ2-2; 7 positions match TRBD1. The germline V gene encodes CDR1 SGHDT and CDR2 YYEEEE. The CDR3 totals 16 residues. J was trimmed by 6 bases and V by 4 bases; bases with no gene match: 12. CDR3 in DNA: TGTGCCAGCAGCCCGTGGACAGGTCGGAAGTCCGGGGAGCTGTTTTTT. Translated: CASSPWTGRKSGELFF.

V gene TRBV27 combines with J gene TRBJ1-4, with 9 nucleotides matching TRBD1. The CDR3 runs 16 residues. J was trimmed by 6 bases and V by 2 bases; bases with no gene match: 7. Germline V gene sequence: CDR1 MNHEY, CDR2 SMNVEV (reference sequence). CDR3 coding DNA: TGTGCCAGCAGTTTAATCACAGGGGGCAACCATGAAAAACTGTTTTTT. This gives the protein CASSLITGGNHEKLFF. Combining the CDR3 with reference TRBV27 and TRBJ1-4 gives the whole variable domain EAQVTQNPRYLITVTGKKLTVTCSQNMNHEYMSWYRQDPGLGLRQIYYSMNVEVTDKGDVPEGYKVSRKEKRNFPLILESPSPNQTSLYFCASSLITGGNHEKLFFGSGTQLSVL.

The CDR3 DNA reads as TGTGCCAGCAGTGACTCGTTTTATCAGCCCCAGCATTTT. It specifies CASSDSFYQPQHF. The V gene is TRBV2, the J gene TRBJ1-5, with D unresolved. V was shortened by 3 bases and J by 5 bases, with 8 bases between the two germline ends. CDR1 is SNHLY, CDR2 FYNNEI, per germline. CDR3 length equals 13 residues.

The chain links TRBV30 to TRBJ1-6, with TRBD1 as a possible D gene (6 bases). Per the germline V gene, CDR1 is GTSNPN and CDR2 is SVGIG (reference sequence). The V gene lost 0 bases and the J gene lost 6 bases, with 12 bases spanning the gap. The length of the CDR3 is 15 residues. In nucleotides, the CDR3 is TGTGCCTGGAGTGTACGGGGGGGGCCTAATTCACCCCTCCACTTT. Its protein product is CAWSVRGGPNSPLHF. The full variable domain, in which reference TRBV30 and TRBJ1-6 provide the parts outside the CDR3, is SQTIHQWPATLVQPVGSPLSLECTVEGTSNPNLYWYRQAAGRGLQLLFYSVGIGQISSEVPQNLSASRPQDRQFILSSKKLLLSDSGFYLCAWSVRGGPNSPLHFGNGTRLTVT.

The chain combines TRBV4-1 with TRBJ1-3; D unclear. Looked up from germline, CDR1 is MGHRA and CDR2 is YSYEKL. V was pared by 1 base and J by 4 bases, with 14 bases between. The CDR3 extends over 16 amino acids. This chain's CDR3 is CASSQGVATGGNTIYF. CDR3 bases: TGCGCCAGCAGCCAAGGCGTGGCCACGGGGGGAAACACCATATATTTT.

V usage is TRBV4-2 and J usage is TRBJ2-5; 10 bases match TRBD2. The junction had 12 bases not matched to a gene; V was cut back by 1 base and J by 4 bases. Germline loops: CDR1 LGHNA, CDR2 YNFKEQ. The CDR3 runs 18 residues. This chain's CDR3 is CASSQGTATSGIAETQYF. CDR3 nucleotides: TGTGCCAGCAGCCAAGGTACAGCAACTAGCGGGATAGCAGAGACCCAGTACTTC.

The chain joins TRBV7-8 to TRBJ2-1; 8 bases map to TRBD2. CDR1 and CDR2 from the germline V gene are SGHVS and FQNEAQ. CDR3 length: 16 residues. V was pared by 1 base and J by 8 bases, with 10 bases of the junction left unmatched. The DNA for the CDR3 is TGTGCCAGCAGCTTAGTAATTTGGCTAGCGGGTGATGAGCAGTTCTTC. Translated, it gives CASSLVIWLAGDEQFF.

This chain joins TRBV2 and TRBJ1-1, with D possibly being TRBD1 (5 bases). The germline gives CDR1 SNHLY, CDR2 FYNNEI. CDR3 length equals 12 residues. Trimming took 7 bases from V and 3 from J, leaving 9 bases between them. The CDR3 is CASTKGYTEAFF. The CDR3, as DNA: TGTGCCAGCACCAAGGGGTACACTGAAGCTTTCTTT.

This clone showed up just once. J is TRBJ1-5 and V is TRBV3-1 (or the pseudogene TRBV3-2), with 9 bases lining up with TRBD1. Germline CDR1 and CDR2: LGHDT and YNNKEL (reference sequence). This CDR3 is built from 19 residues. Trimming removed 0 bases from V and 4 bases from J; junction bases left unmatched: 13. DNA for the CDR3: TGTGCCAGCAGCCAAGATACGGGGACAGGGTTTCTACTAAATCAGCCCCAGCATTTT. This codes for CASSQDTGTGFLLNQPQHF.

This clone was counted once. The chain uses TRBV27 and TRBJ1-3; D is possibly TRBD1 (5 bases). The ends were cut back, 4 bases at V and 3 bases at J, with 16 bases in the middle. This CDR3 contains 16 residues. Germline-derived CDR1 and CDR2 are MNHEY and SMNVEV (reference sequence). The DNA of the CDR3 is TGTGCCAGCAGTTCATTGACAGTAGGATTTGGAAACACCATATATTTT. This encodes CASSSLTVGFGNTIYF.

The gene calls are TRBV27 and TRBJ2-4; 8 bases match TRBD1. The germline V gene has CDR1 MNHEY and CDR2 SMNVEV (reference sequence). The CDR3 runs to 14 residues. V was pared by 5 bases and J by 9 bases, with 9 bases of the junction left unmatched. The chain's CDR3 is CASSTRTGQPIQYF. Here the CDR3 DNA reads TGTGCCAGCAGTACTCGGACAGGGCAGCCCATTCAGTACTTC.

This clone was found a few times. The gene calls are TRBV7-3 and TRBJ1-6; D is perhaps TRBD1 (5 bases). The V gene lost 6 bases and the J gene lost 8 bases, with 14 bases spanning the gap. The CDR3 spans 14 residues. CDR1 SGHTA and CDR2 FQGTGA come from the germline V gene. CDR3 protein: CASSPRGRDSPLHF. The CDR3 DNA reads TGTGCCAGCAGTCCAAGGGGAAGGGATTCACCCCTCCACTTT.

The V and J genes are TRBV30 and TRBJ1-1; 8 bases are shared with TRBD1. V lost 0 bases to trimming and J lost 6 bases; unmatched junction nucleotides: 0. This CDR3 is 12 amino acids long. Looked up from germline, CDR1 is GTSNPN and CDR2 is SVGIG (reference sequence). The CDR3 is CAWSVQGAEAFF. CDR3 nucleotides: TGTGCCTGGAGTGTACAGGGGGCTGAAGCTTTCTTT.

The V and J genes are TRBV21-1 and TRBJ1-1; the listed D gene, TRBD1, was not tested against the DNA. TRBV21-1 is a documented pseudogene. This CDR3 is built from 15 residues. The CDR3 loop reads CASSFGDRLNTEAFF. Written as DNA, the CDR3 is TGTGCCAGCAGCTTTGGGGACAGATTGAACACTGAAGCTTTCTTT.

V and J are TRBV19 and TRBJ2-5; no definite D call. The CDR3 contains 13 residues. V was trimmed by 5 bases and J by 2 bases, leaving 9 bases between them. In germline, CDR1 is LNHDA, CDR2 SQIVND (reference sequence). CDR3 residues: CASSDNTQETQYF. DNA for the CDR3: TGTGCCAGTAGTGACAACACACAAGAGACCCAGTACTTC.